This T cell receptor beta chain was sequenced in a study of OX40 agonist ivuxolimab in advanced cancers. Across the whole study: Partial responses, seen in three patients, involved one hepatocellular carcinoma and two cutaneous melanomas.

The CDR3 has 16 amino acids. Germline CDR1 SGHNT, CDR2 YYREEE (reference sequence). The V and J ends lost 0 bases and 5 bases respectively, with 16 bases between them. Here immunoSEQ multiplex PCR was the method, and the copy in TCRdb shows in-frame clones only, minus some. This table holds tens of thousands of clones, about 76% found once. This clone was seen a single time. The TCR sequence derives from an adult with an advanced solid tumor such as melanoma, head and neck, liver or kidney cancer. This material consisted of CD4+ or CD8+ T cells sorted from blood, taken in a trial of the OX40 agonist ivuxolimab. V and J are TRBV5-4 and TRBJ2-3; D ambiguous. The CDR3, as DNA: TGTGCCAGCAGCTTGGGCGTTGGGGATTCGGAAGATACGCAGTATTTT. The encoded protein is CASSLGVGDSEDTQYF.